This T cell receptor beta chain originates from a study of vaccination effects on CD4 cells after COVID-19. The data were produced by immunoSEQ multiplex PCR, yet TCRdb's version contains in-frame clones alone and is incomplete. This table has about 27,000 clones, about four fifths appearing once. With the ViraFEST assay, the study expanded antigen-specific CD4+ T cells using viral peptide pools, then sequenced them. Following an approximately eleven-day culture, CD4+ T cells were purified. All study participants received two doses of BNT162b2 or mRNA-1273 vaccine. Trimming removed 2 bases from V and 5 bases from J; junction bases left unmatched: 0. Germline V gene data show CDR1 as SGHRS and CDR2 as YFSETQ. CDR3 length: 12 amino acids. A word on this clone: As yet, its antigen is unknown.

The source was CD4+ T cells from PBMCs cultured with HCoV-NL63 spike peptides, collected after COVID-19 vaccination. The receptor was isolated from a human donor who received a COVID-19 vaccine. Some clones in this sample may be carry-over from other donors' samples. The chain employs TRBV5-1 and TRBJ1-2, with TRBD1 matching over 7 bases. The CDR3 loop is CASSLQGYGYTF. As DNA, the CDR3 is TGCGCCAGCAGCTTACAGGGGTATGGCTACACCTTC.